A selection of T cell receptor beta chains follows, all from one sample in a study of CD8 T cells in Susac syndrome. Using its own MiXCR run on the immunoSEQ multiplex PCR reads, TCRdb lists one record per CDR3 protein. The repertoire has under 200,000 distinct CDR3 sequences, 85% to 95% of them found once; the top ten carry approximately 0.1%. Sequencing was carried out using CD4+ T cells from PBMCs. All receptors come from a human donor in good health. Both conserved end residues are part of each CDR3. Fields, in order: J gene, clone size, D gene, V gene, CDR3 length, CDR3 protein, CDR3 DNA. D genes are given only for firm matches. Size is omitted from some rows. Given values are once, few, many or a class for expanded clones.

J gene: TRBJ1-6; clone size: NA; D gene: NA; V gene: TRBV7-2; CDR3 length: 12; CDR3 protein: CASSLSYSPLHF; CDR3 DNA: TGTGCCAGCAGCTTATCTTATTCACCCCTCCACTTT
J gene: TRBJ2-7; clone size: NA; D gene: NA; V gene: TRBV6-2/TRBV6-3; CDR3 length: 13; CDR3 protein: CASEDSIVYEQYF; CDR3 DNA: TGTGCCAGCGAAGACAGTATAGTCTACGAGCAGTACTTC
J gene: TRBJ1-5; clone size: NA; D gene: TRBD1; V gene: TRBV2; CDR3 length: 13; CDR3 protein: CATTGDGNQPQHF; CDR3 DNA: TGTGCCACAACAGGGGATGGGAATCAGCCCCAGCATTTT
J gene: TRBJ2-1; clone size: NA; D gene: NA; V gene: TRBV24-1; CDR3 length: 15; CDR3 protein: CATSDSGVSYNEQFF; CDR3 DNA: TGTGCCACCAGTGATTCAGGGGTAAGCTACAATGAGCAGTTCTTC
J gene: TRBJ2-5; clone size: NA; D gene: TRBD1; V gene: TRBV6-5; CDR3 length: 20; CDR3 protein: CASSYSKAKPGQYPGRTQYF; CDR3 DNA: TGTGCCAGCAGTTACTCGAAGGCAAAGCCGGGACAGTACCCTGGAAGAACCCAGTACTTC
J gene: TRBJ2-1; clone size: NA; D gene: TRBD1; V gene: TRBV7-3; CDR3 length: 15; CDR3 protein: CASSPDRGPYNEQFF; CDR3 DNA: TGTGCCAGCAGCCCAGACAGGGGACCCTACAATGAGCAGTTCTTC
J gene: TRBJ2-3; clone size: NA; D gene: NA; V gene: TRBV7-2; CDR3 length: 14; CDR3 protein: CASSLGPIVDTQYF; CDR3 DNA: TGTGCCAGCAGCTTAGGCCCAATTGTGGATACGCAGTATTTT
J gene: TRBJ1-2; clone size: NA; D gene: TRBD1; V gene: TRBV25-1; CDR3 length: 16; CDR3 protein: CASQGQSYTMRYGYTF; CDR3 DNA: TGTGCCAGCCAGGGACAGTCTTATACGATGCGATATGGCTACACCTTC
J gene: TRBJ2-3; clone size: NA; D gene: TRBD1; V gene: TRBV5-4; CDR3 length: 14; CDR3 protein: CASRSGGRTDTQYF; CDR3 DNA: TGTGCCAGCAGATCAGGGGGCCGCACAGATACGCAGTATTTT
J gene: TRBJ1-4; clone size: NA; D gene: NA; V gene: TRBV20-1; CDR3 length: 11; CDR3 protein: CSARDGEKLFF; CDR3 DNA: TGCAGTGCTAGAGATGGCGAAAAACTGTTTTTT
J gene: TRBJ1-2; clone size: once; D gene: NA; V gene: TRBV4-1; CDR3 length: 14; CDR3 protein: CASSQAGGQVGYTF; CDR3 DNA: TGCGCCAGCAGCCAAGCTGGGGGCCAGGTTGGCTACACCTTC
J gene: TRBJ1-5; clone size: NA; D gene: TRBD1; V gene: TRBV20-1; CDR3 length: 14; CDR3 protein: CSARAGQGNQPQHF; CDR3 DNA: TGCAGTGCTAGAGCGGGACAGGGGAATCAGCCCCAGCATTTT
J gene: TRBJ1-5; clone size: NA; D gene: NA; V gene: TRBV30; CDR3 length: 15; CDR3 protein: CAWSLDGLSNQPQHF; CDR3 DNA: TGTGCCTGGAGTCTGGACGGACTTAGCAATCAGCCCCAGCATTTT
J gene: TRBJ1-1; clone size: NA; D gene: NA; V gene: TRBV29-1; CDR3 length: 11; CDR3 protein: CSYTGAGEAFF; CDR3 DNA: TGCAGCTACACCGGGGCGGGGGAAGCTTTCTTT
J gene: TRBJ1-5; clone size: once; D gene: NA; V gene: TRBV4-3; CDR3 length: 15; CDR3 protein: CASSQDVRGNQPQHF; CDR3 DNA: TGCGCCAGCAGCCAAGATGTGAGGGGGAATCAGCCCCAGCATTTT
J gene: TRBJ2-1; clone size: NA; D gene: NA; V gene: TRBV27; CDR3 length: 14; CDR3 protein: CASSLVPSNDEQFF; CDR3 DNA: TGTGCCAGCAGTTTAGTCCCTTCAAATGATGAGCAGTTCTTC
J gene: TRBJ1-5; clone size: once; D gene: NA; V gene: TRBV15; CDR3 length: 13; CDR3 protein: CATSRDRDQPQHF; CDR3 DNA: TGTGCCACCAGCAGAGATAGGGATCAGCCCCAGCATTTT
J gene: TRBJ2-3; clone size: NA; D gene: TRBD2; V gene: TRBV10-3; CDR3 length: 17; CDR3 protein: CAISDPGLRTSTDTQYF; CDR3 DNA: TGTGCCATCAGTGACCCGGGACTACGTACAAGCACAGATACGCAGTATTTT
J gene: TRBJ1-1; clone size: NA; D gene: TRBD1; V gene: TRBV30; CDR3 length: 13; CDR3 protein: CAWSGQGDTEAFF; CDR3 DNA: TGTGCCTGGAGCGGACAGGGGGACACTGAAGCTTTCTTT
J gene: TRBJ2-5; clone size: NA; D gene: TRBD1; V gene: TRBV29-1; CDR3 length: 14; CDR3 protein: CSGLIGQGKETQYF; CDR3 DNA: TGCAGTGGTCTTATTGGACAGGGGAAGGAGACCCAGTACTTC
J gene: TRBJ2-5; clone size: NA; D gene: NA; V gene: TRBV7-9; CDR3 length: 12; CDR3 protein: CASSPTDETQYF; CDR3 DNA: TGTGCCAGCAGCCCGACAGACGAGACCCAGTACTTC
J gene: TRBJ2-4; clone size: NA; D gene: NA; V gene: TRBV9; CDR3 length: 15; CDR3 protein: CASSVHPGRENIQYF; CDR3 DNA: TGTGCCAGCAGCGTACACCCGGGGAGAGAAAACATTCAGTACTTC
J gene: TRBJ2-5; clone size: NA; D gene: NA; V gene: TRBV4-1; CDR3 length: 15; CDR3 protein: CASSQLQGSGETQYF; CDR3 DNA: TGCGCCAGCAGCCAGTTACAGGGATCGGGAGAGACCCAGTACTTC
J gene: TRBJ2-1; clone size: NA; D gene: TRBD2; V gene: TRBV7-8; CDR3 length: 16; CDR3 protein: CASSLLGSGKYNEQFF; CDR3 DNA: TGTGCCAGCAGCCTCCTAGGGAGCGGGAAATACAATGAGCAGTTCTTC
J gene: TRBJ1-2; clone size: few; D gene: NA; V gene: TRBV20-1; CDR3 length: 11; CDR3 protein: CSAGQNYGYTF; CDR3 DNA: TGCAGTGCAGGACAAAACTATGGCTACACCTTC
J gene: TRBJ2-1; clone size: NA; D gene: TRBD2; V gene: TRBV24-1; CDR3 length: 18; CDR3 protein: CATTPGSGRGTEYNEQFF; CDR3 DNA: TGTGCCACCACTCCAGGGAGCGGGAGGGGGACTGAATACAATGAGCAGTTCTTC
J gene: TRBJ2-5; clone size: NA; D gene: NA; V gene: TRBV4-2; CDR3 length: 15; CDR3 protein: CASSQPSNPQETQYF; CDR3 DNA: TGTGCCAGCAGCCAACCTTCCAACCCCCAAGAGACCCAGTACTTC
J gene: TRBJ1-5; clone size: NA; D gene: NA; V gene: TRBV7-2; CDR3 length: 11; CDR3 protein: CASTGIQPQHF; CDR3 DNA: TGTGCCAGCACCGGTATACAGCCCCAGCATTTT
J gene: TRBJ1-1; clone size: NA; D gene: NA; V gene: TRBV20-1; CDR3 length: 14; CDR3 protein: CSARDSQVNTEAFF; CDR3 DNA: TGCAGTGCTAGAGATTCTCAGGTGAACACTGAAGCTTTCTTT
J gene: TRBJ2-7; clone size: NA; D gene: NA; V gene: TRBV6-6; CDR3 length: 15; CDR3 protein: CASCLQSRGSYEQYF; CDR3 DNA: TGTGCCAGCTGCCTACAGAGTCGAGGATCCTACGAGCAGTACTTC